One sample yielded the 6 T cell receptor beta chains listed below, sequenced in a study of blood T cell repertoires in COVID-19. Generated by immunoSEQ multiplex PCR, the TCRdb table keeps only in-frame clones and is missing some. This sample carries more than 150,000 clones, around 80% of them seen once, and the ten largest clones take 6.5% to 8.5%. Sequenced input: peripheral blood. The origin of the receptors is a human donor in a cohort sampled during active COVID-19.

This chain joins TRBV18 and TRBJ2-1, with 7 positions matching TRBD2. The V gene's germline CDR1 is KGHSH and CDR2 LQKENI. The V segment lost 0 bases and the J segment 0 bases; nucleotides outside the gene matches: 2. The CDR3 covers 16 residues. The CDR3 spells CASSPPAGTSYNEQFF. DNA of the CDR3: TGTGCCAGCTCACCACCAGCGGGGACCTCCTACAATGAGCAGTTCTTC.

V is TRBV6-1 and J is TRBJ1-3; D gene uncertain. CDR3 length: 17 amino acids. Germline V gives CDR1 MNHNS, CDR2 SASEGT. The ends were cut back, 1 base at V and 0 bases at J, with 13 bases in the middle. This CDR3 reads CASSEGPGIRSGNTIYF. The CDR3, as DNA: TGTGCCAGCAGTGAAGGGCCCGGGATTCGCTCTGGAAACACCATATATTTT.

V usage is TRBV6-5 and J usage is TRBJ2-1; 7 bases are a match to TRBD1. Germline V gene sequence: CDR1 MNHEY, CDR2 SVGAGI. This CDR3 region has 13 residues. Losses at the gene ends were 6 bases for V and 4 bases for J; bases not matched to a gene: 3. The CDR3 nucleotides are TGTGCCAGCAGACAGGACAGGTACAATGAGCAGTTCTTC. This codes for CASRQDRYNEQFF.

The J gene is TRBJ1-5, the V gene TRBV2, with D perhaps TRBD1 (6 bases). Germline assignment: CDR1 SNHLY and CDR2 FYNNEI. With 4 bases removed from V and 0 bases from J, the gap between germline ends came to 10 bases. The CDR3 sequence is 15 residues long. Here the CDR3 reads CASSAGESSNQPQHF. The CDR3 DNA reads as TGTGCCAGCAGTGCAGGGGAAAGTAGCAATCAGCCCCAGCATTTT.

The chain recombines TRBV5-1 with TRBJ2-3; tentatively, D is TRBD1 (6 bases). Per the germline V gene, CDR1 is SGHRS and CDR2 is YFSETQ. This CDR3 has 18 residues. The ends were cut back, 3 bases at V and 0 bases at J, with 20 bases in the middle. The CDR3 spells CASSSGQRDRASTDTQYF. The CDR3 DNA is TGCGCCAGCAGCTCAGGACAGAGAGACCGAGCTAGCACAGATACGCAGTATTTT.

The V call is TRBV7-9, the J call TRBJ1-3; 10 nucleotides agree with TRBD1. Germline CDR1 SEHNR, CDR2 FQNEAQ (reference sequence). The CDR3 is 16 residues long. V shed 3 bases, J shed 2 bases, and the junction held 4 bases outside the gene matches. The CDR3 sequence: CASSFYGQGAGNTIYF. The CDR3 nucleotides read TGTGCCAGCAGCTTTTATGGACAGGGGGCTGGAAACACCATATATTTT.